This T cell receptor beta chain is drawn from a study of OX40 agonist ivuxolimab in advanced cancers. Looking at the study overall: Patients' therapy was ivuxolimab, an antibody that acts as an agonist of OX40 (CD134). The patients received ivuxolimab by intravenous route every 2 weeks at 0.01 to 10 mg/kg. Hepatocellular carcinoma, melanoma, renal cell or head and neck cancer was diagnosed in the dose-escalation patients. Points from the study as a whole: CD8+ T cells averaged more expanded clones than CD4+.

Here immunoSEQ multiplex PCR was the method, and the copy in TCRdb shows in-frame clones only, minus some. The sample consists of roughly 36,000 clones, around 90% of them appearing once. Germline V CDR1 and CDR2: SEHNR, FQNEAQ (reference sequence). The length of the CDR3 is 16 residues. Trimming removed 5 bases at V and 3 bases at J, with 17 bases between. In regard to this clone: The antigen remains unidentified.

The chain recombines TRBV7-9 with TRBJ1-3; perhaps TRBD1 as D (6 bases). The sequence came from an adult with an advanced solid tumor such as melanoma, head and neck, liver or kidney cancer. The sample was CD4+ or CD8+ T cells sorted from blood, taken in a trial of the OX40 agonist ivuxolimab. CDR3 nucleotides: TGTGCCAGCAGCCCGATGAACAGGGTGGATGGAAACACCATATATTTT. Protein sequence: CASSPMNRVDGNTIYF.